This TCR beta chain stems from a study of OX40 agonist ivuxolimab in advanced cancers. V dropped 0 bases and J dropped 7; count of bases not matched to a gene: 5. CDR1 and CDR2 (germline): SEHNR, FQNEAQ (reference sequence). This CDR3 is built from 15 residues. Sequencing used immunoSEQ multiplex PCR; TCRdb keeps in-frame clones, though not all of them. The sample has 83,000 or so clones; around 80% are singletons. The clonotype comes from an adult with an advanced solid tumor such as melanoma, head and neck, liver or kidney cancer. The sequencing used CD4+ or CD8+ T cells sorted from blood, collected in a trial of the OX40 agonist ivuxolimab. The gene calls are TRBV7-9 and TRBJ1-5; TRBD1 agrees at 8 bases. The CDR3, as DNA: TGTGCCAGCAGCTTAGCGCCAGGGGGCGTCCAGCCCCAGCATTTT. This encodes CASSLAPGGVQPQHF.